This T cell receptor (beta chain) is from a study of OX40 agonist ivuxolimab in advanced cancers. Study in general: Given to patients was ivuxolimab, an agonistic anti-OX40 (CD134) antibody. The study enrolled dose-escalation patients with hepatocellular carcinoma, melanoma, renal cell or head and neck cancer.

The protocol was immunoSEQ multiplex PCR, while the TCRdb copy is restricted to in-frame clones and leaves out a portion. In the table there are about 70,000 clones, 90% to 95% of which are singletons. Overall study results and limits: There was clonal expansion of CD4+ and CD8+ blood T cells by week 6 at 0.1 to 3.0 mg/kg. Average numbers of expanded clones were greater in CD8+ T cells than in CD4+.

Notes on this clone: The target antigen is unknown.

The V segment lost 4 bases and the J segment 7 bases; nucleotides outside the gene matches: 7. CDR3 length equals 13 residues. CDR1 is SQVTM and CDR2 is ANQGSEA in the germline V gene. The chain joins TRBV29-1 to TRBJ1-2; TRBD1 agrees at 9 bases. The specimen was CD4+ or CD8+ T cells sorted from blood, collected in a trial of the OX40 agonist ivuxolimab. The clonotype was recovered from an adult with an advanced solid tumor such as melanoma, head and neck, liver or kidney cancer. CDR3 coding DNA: TGCAGCGTTGGGGAGGGGGACAGGGCTGGCTACACCTTC. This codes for CSVGEGDRAGYTF. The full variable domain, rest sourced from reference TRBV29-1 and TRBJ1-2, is SAVISQKPSRDICQRGTSLTIQCQVDSQVTMMFWYRQQPGQSLTLIATANQGSEATYESGFVIDKFPISRPNLTFSTLTVSNMSPEDSSIYLCSVGEGDRAGYTFGSGTRLTVV.